The clone carrying this TCR beta chain is a singleton in its sample. No antigen is known for it. Trimming at V came to 6 bases and at J to 1 base, leaving 3 bases not matched to a gene. Germline V lookup: CDR1 ENHRY, CDR2 SYGVKD. This CDR3 spans 14 amino acids. Sequencing was performed with immunoSEQ multiplex PCR; in TCRdb, only in-frame clones are kept and a portion is missing. The data show over 15,000 clones, with around 77% seen just once and nearly 10% held by the top ten. This sample was included in a study of CD4 T cells in relation to SARS-CoV-2 and coronaviruses. Looking at the study overall: TCR beta CDR3s were sequenced after approximately 9-day antigen culture of PBMCs. No peptide or an HIV-1 Nef peptide pool served as negative control. Findings and caveats of the study: The cross-reactivity analysis covered only spike protein, not other viral proteins.

CD4+ T cells from unexposed donors were obtained before the COVID-19 pandemic (2011-2018). After around nine days of culture, CD4+ T cells were isolated. Unexposed-donor CD4+ T cells were probed with SARS-CoV-2 S/N and four cold-coronavirus spikes, cells permitting. The receptor was isolated from a human donor in good health. The sequencing sample was made of CD4+ T cells from PBMCs, cultured in vitro. This chain links TRBV10-3 with TRBJ1-2; TRBD1 aligns across 9 bases. The CDR3: CAISGTGNNYGYTF. The CDR3 nucleotides read TGTGCCATCAGCGGGACAGGGAATAACTATGGCTACACCTTC.